These 14 T cell receptor beta chains came from one sample sequenced in a study of molecular identifiers for immune sequencing clone quantification. TCRdb used MiXCR to reprocess the PCR reads, holding one entry per CDR3 protein. The sample has some 680,000 distinct CDR3 sequences, 25% seen once. Material: naive CD8+ T cells from blood, with Jurkat cell RNA spiked in. Noted subset: FACS-sorted CD8+CD4-CCR7+CD45RA+ naive T cells. The receptors were sampled from a human donor in good health. Some libraries in this study had Jurkat cell RNA spiked in.

In regard to this clonotype: Given a much more abundant clone one base away, this may be a read error. The V and J genes are TRBV7-9 and TRBJ2-7, with a weak D call TRBD2 (5 bases). This CDR3 is 13 amino acids long. Germline V CDR1 and CDR2: SEHNR, FQNEAQ (reference sequence). The germline V and J ends were trimmed by 5 bases and 7 bases, with 15 bases remaining between them. CDR3 sequence reads: CASSQVEVPEQYF. The CDR3 DNA reads TGTGCCAGCAGCCAGGTGGAGGTGCCTGAGCAGTACTTC.

The chain is built from TRBV5-3 and TRBJ2-7; D is perhaps TRBD1 (5 bases). TRBV5-3 falls under the ORF class, with uncertain function. V lost 8 bases to trimming and J lost 2 bases, with 17 bases between them. The length of the CDR3 is 14 residues. The CDR3 DNA reads as TGTGCCAGCAGCGAGGTTACAGGTCCCTACGAGCAGTACTTC. This sequence encodes CASSEVTGPYEQYF.

CDR3 DNA: TGCAGCGCCTCCGGGGGGTACGAGCAGTACTTC. As protein: CSASGGYEQYF. The chain has TRBV29-1 and TRBJ2-7; 7 nucleotides match TRBD2. The CDR3 extends over 11 amino acids. Germline assignment: CDR1 SQVTM and CDR2 ANQGSEA. Trimming removed 7 bases from V and 4 bases from J; junction bases left unmatched: 4.

Of note for this clonotype: Being one base from a much bigger clone, this may be a read error. The J gene is TRBJ2-2, the V gene TRBV9; possible D gene TRBD2, 6 bases. The CDR3 has 15 residues. Per germline, CDR1 SGDLS and CDR2 YYNGEE. The CDR3: CASSEGRLNTGGLFF. The CDR3 region has the DNA TGTGCCAGCAGCGAGGGACGGCTGAACACCGGGGGGCTGTTTTTT.

The table lists this clonotype with many counts. The V and J genes are TRBV28 and TRBJ2-7; 8 bases are a match to TRBD2. Looked up from germline, CDR1 is MDHEN and CDR2 is SYDVKM. The CDR3 loop spans 13 amino acids. Unmatched junction bases numbered 7, after V lost 10 bases and J lost 2 bases. CDR3 region: CATRGGLTYEQYF. CDR3 coding DNA: TGTGCCACCCGGGGGGGACTGACCTACGAGCAGTACTTC.

This clonotype has ten or more counts. V usage is TRBV7-9 and J usage is TRBJ2-3; 11 positions match TRBD2. Germline lookup yields CDR1 SEHNR and CDR2 FQNEAQ (reference sequence). The CDR3 is made up of 15 amino acids. V dropped 6 bases and J dropped 0; count of bases not matched to a gene: 2. CDR3 nucleotide sequence: TGTGCCAGCAGGCGGACTAGCGGGAGCACAGATACGCAGTATTTT. Translation gives CASRRTSGSTDTQYF.

V usage is TRBV27 and J usage is TRBJ2-1, with 9 positions matching TRBD2. V shed 7 bases and J 2 bases; nucleotides not matched to a gene: 3. CDR1 and CDR2 from the germline V gene are MNHEY and SMNVEV (reference sequence). The CDR3 has 14 amino acids. This chain's CDR3 is CASTGLATYNEQFF. CDR3 nucleotides: TGTGCCAGCACCGGACTAGCGACCTACAATGAGCAGTTCTTC.

This clonotype was seen at least ten times. The J gene is TRBJ2-3, the V gene TRBV2, with TRBD2 identical over 7 bases. CDR1 is SNHLY and CDR2 is FYNNEI in the germline V gene. V was clipped by 0 bases and J by 6 bases; unmatched bases: 12. The length of the CDR3 is 17 residues. Here the CDR3 DNA reads TGTGCCAGCAGTGAAGCGCTTAATCCCGGGGGGATTGATACGCAGTATTTT. It is translated as CASSEALNPGGIDTQYF.

The sample holds many counts of this clonotype. The chain is built from TRBV7-9 and TRBJ2-3; D unclear. This CDR3 is 15 amino acids long. The germline V gene encodes CDR1 SEHNR and CDR2 FQNEAQ (reference sequence). V lost 2 bases and J 4 bases, leaving 13 bases between the germline ends. In DNA form, the CDR3 reads TGTGCCAGCAGCTTACCCCATGGGATGCCAGATACGCAGTATTTT. It encodes CASSLPHGMPDTQYF.

This clonotype was found a few times. The chain carries TRBV7-9 and TRBJ2-2; TRBD2 is a possible D gene (5 bases). The germline CDR1 and CDR2 sequences are SEHNR and FQNEAQ (reference sequence). The CDR3 consists of 16 residues. The V and J ends lost 2 bases and 4 bases respectively, with 14 bases between them. CDR3 sequence: CASSLLVGAVTGELFF. For the CDR3, the DNA is TGTGCCAGCAGCTTATTGGTGGGAGCCGTCACCGGGGAGCTGTTTTTT. Full variable domain (rest looked up from reference TRBV7-9 and TRBJ2-2): DTGVSQNPRHKITKRGQNVTFRCDPISEHNRLYWYRQTLGQGPEFLTYFQNEAQLEKSRLLSDRFSAERPKGSFSTLEIQRTEQGDSAMYLCASSLLVGAVTGELFFGEGSRLTVL.

This clonotype was observed a few times. The CDR3 reads CASTQWDGGFNEQFF. Written as DNA, the CDR3 is TGTGCCAGCACCCAATGGGACGGGGGGTTTAATGAGCAGTTCTTC. The chain links TRBV7-2 to TRBJ2-1, with 7 bases aligning to TRBD2. The CDR3 is 15 amino acids. Trimming removed 7 bases from V and 7 bases from J; junction bases left unmatched: 13. Germline-derived CDR1 and CDR2 are SGHTA and FQGNSA. The complete variable domain, with remaining parts taken from reference TRBV7-2 and TRBJ2-1, reads GAGVSQSPSNKVTEKGKDVELRCDPISGHTALYWYRQSLGQGLEFLIYFQGNSAPDKSGLPSDRFSAERTGGSVSTLTIQRTQQEDSAVYLCASTQWDGGFNEQFFGPGTRLTVL.

Turning to this clonotype: This may be a read error, as it is one base from a much larger clone. This rearrangement joins TRBV20-1 to TRBJ2-7; 12 bases align to TRBD2. CDR3 length: 17 residues. The V segment lost 1 base and the J segment 4 bases; nucleotides outside the gene matches: 11. Germline V gene sequence: CDR1 DFQATT, CDR2 SNEGSKA (reference sequence). CDR3 residues: CSARGFKSLAGGYEQYF. For the CDR3, the DNA is TGCAGTGCTAGAGGTTTCAAAAGCCTAGCGGGAGGGTACGAGCAGTACTTC.

This clonotype was recorded at least ten times. The chain is built from TRBV5-1 and TRBJ1-6; no clear D gene. Germline V gives CDR1 SGHRS, CDR2 YFSETQ. The CDR3 is made up of 13 amino acids. Trimming pared 0 bases from V and 10 bases from J, leaving 8 bases between. The CDR3 spells CASSLDLGSPLHF. The CDR3 nucleotides read TGCGCCAGCAGCTTGGATCTAGGATCACCCCTCCACTTT.

With regard to this clonotype: A read error may account for a junction end that differs from germline. The chain combines TRBV10-3 with TRBJ2-7, with D tentatively TRBD2 (5 bases). CDR1 and CDR2 from the germline V gene are ENHRY and SYGVKD. The CDR3 extends over 13 amino acids. CDR3 in amino acids: CAISELGTYEQHF. The CDR3 DNA reads as TGTGCCATCAGTGAACTAGGAACCTACGAGCAGCACTTC.